Here is one TCR beta chain with its context. The antigen is undetermined. A read error may explain this, as a much larger clone is one base away. Different DNA sequences within this sample yield the same CDR3. This specimen comes from a study of shared clonotypes between healthy human individuals. Study results and caveats: Naive subsets typically showed greater estimated richness than memory subsets.

CDR3 length equals 15 residues. Per the germline V gene, CDR1 is MDHEN and CDR2 is SYDVKM. Generated by immunoSEQ multiplex PCR, the TCRdb table keeps only in-frame clones and is missing some. The sample lists 850,000 to 1,100,000 clones; 77% were seen once. Material: memory CD4+ T cells from PBMCs. As for subset: CD45RA-negative fraction. The rearrangement links TRBV28 to TRBJ2-7; D perhaps matches TRBD1 (5 bases). The clonotype was recovered from a man between 18 and 35 years old in good health. Some clones in this sample may be carry-over from other donors' samples. The DNA of the CDR3 is TGTGCCAGCAGTTTGAAGGGGTTACCCCCCTACGAGCAGTATTTC. It encodes CASSLKGLPPYEQYF.